The clone carrying this T cell receptor (beta chain) was seen a handful of times. The data were taken from a study of T-cell memory formation after mild COVID-19. Study summary: Largely, the TCR clusters proved donor specific.

Germline V CDR1 and CDR2: SGHVS, FQNEAQ. The V gene lost 3 bases and the J gene lost 4 bases, with 12 bases spanning the gap. The CDR3 is 14 amino acids. In TCRdb, the 5' RACE reads were re-called with MiXCR into one record per CDR3 protein. The sample includes about 39,000 distinct CDR3 sequences, about 6.7% seen only once; the top ten take more than 0.7%. The receptor was isolated from an adult who had mild COVID-19 (a few samples of this study predate the infection). Cell type and time point are not known. The V call is TRBV7-8, the J call TRBJ1-1, with D possibly TRBD1 on 5 matching bases. Source material: PBMCs or a T cell subset sorted from them (not recorded which). For the CDR3, the DNA is TGTGCCAGCAGCTTCCGCAGGGTGGCCACTGAAGCTTTCTTT. Translation gives CASSFRRVATEAFF.